Listed below are T cell receptor beta chains from one sample, sequenced in a study of blood T cell repertoires in COVID-19. Only in-frame clones appear in the TCRdb table, and some are missing; sequencing was by immunoSEQ multiplex PCR. Among approximately 66,000 clones listed, 88% were seen once. The sample taken for sequencing was peripheral blood. These receptor sequences come from a woman in her fifties or sixties with active or convalescent COVID-19. The CDR3 runs from the conserved cysteine through the conserved F or W. Fields, in order: clone size, D gene, CDR3 length, V gene, J gene, CDR3 DNA, CDR3 protein. The D gene is left open where the match is weak. Clone size is given for some rows only: seen once, a few or many times, or a class if the clone is expanded.

clone_size: NA; d_call: NA; cdr3_length: 12; v_call: TRBV12-3/TRBV12-4; j_call: TRBJ1-6; cdr3_nt: TGTGCCAGCAGTTTAGGCAGATCACCCCTCCACTTT; cdr3_aa: CASSLGRSPLHF
clone_size: NA; d_call: TRBD2; cdr3_length: 15; v_call: TRBV11-2; j_call: TRBJ2-7; cdr3_nt: TGTGCCAGCAGTTATGGGACTAGCGTCGGCTACGAGCAGTACTTC; cdr3_aa: CASSYGTSVGYEQYF
clone_size: NA; d_call: TRBD2; cdr3_length: 16; v_call: TRBV7-8; j_call: TRBJ2-1; cdr3_nt: TGTGCCAGCAGCTTCAGACTAGCGGGAGACCCCAATGAGCAGTTCTTC; cdr3_aa: CASSFRLAGDPNEQFF
clone_size: NA; d_call: TRBD2; cdr3_length: 15; v_call: TRBV7-3; j_call: TRBJ2-1; cdr3_nt: TGTGCCAGCAGCGATGAGCGGGAGGGCCACAATGAGCAGTTCTTC; cdr3_aa: CASSDEREGHNEQFF
clone_size: NA; d_call: NA; cdr3_length: 13; v_call: TRBV7-9; j_call: TRBJ2-7; cdr3_nt: TGTGCCAGCAGCTTAGGCGGGTTATACGAGCAGTACTTC; cdr3_aa: CASSLGGLYEQYF
clone_size: NA; d_call: TRBD2; cdr3_length: 15; v_call: TRBV13; j_call: TRBJ2-7; cdr3_nt: TGTGCCAGCAGCCCTCTCGGGAGGAACTCCTACGAGCAGTACTTC; cdr3_aa: CASSPLGRNSYEQYF
clone_size: NA; d_call: NA; cdr3_length: 14; v_call: TRBV11-2; j_call: TRBJ1-1; cdr3_nt: TGTGCCAGCAGCTTAGAGACCGGAGACACTGAAGCTTTCTTT; cdr3_aa: CASSLETGDTEAFF
clone_size: few; d_call: NA; cdr3_length: 13; v_call: TRBV12-5; j_call: TRBJ1-5; cdr3_nt: TGTGCTAGTGGTTTGGACCCCCGGGGAGCCCAGCATTTT; cdr3_aa: CASGLDPRGAQHF
clone_size: NA; d_call: TRBD2; cdr3_length: 14; v_call: TRBV19; j_call: TRBJ2-3; cdr3_nt: TGTGCCAGTAGTACTAGCGGGAGGACAGATACGCAGTATTTT; cdr3_aa: CASSTSGRTDTQYF
clone_size: NA; d_call: NA; cdr3_length: 14; v_call: TRBV29-1; j_call: TRBJ2-5; cdr3_nt: TGCAGCGTTGAGGAAGGCAGCGGCTCCCAGACCCAGTACTTC; cdr3_aa: CSVEEGSGSQTQYF
clone_size: NA; d_call: TRBD1; cdr3_length: 17; v_call: TRBV9; j_call: TRBJ2-6; cdr3_nt: TGTGCCAGCAGCCCACCGGGACAGATCTCTGGGGCCAACGTCCTGACTTTC; cdr3_aa: CASSPPGQISGANVLTF
clone_size: NA; d_call: NA; cdr3_length: 14; v_call: TRBV5-6; j_call: TRBJ2-7; cdr3_nt: TGTGCCAGCAGCTTGTCCGGGAGTGGTTACGAGCAGTACTTC; cdr3_aa: CASSLSGSGYEQYF
clone_size: NA; d_call: NA; cdr3_length: 14; v_call: TRBV21-1; j_call: TRBJ2-7; cdr3_nt: TGTGCCAGCAGCAAAGAGGGGGACCTCTACGAGCAGTACTTC; cdr3_aa: CASSKEGDLYEQYF
clone_size: NA; d_call: TRBD1; cdr3_length: 15; v_call: TRBV5-1; j_call: TRBJ2-2; cdr3_nt: TGCGCCAGCAGCTCCGGACAGGGGTACACCGGGGAGCTGTTTTTT; cdr3_aa: CASSSGQGYTGELFF
clone_size: NA; d_call: NA; cdr3_length: 16; v_call: TRBV19; j_call: TRBJ1-5; cdr3_nt: TGTGCCAGTAGTATAAATGGGCCATTACGCAATCAGCCCCAGCATTTT; cdr3_aa: CASSINGPLRNQPQHF
clone_size: NA; d_call: TRBD1; cdr3_length: 13; v_call: TRBV30; j_call: TRBJ2-7; cdr3_nt: TGTGCCTGGAGTCTGGTAGGGGGCGACGAGCAGTACTTC; cdr3_aa: CAWSLVGGDEQYF
clone_size: NA; d_call: TRBD1; cdr3_length: 14; v_call: TRBV5-4; j_call: TRBJ2-5; cdr3_nt: TGTGCCAGCAGCCCCCGGGACAGGGGGGAGACCCAGTACTTC; cdr3_aa: CASSPRDRGETQYF
clone_size: NA; d_call: NA; cdr3_length: 14; v_call: TRBV30; j_call: TRBJ1-1; cdr3_nt: TGTGCCTGGTCTGTAGGGACTCTGAACACTGAAGCTTTCTTT; cdr3_aa: CAWSVGTLNTEAFF
clone_size: NA; d_call: NA; cdr3_length: 16; v_call: TRBV6-1; j_call: TRBJ1-2; cdr3_nt: TGTGCCAGCAGTGAAGCTGGGGGGGGCACCCCCTATGGCTACACCTTC; cdr3_aa: CASSEAGGGTPYGYTF
clone_size: NA; d_call: NA; cdr3_length: 14; v_call: TRBV5-5; j_call: TRBJ2-5; cdr3_nt: TGTGCCAGCAGCTTGTGGCCAGGGGCAGAGACCCAGTACTTC; cdr3_aa: CASSLWPGAETQYF
clone_size: NA; d_call: NA; cdr3_length: 14; v_call: TRBV5-1; j_call: TRBJ2-5; cdr3_nt: TGCGCCAGCAGCTTACAATCGATTCAAGAGACCCAGTACTTC; cdr3_aa: CASSLQSIQETQYF
clone_size: NA; d_call: NA; cdr3_length: 14; v_call: TRBV2; j_call: TRBJ1-5; cdr3_nt: TGTGCCAGCAGTGAGCAGGGGAGCAATCAGCCCCAGCATTTT; cdr3_aa: CASSEQGSNQPQHF
clone_size: NA; d_call: NA; cdr3_length: 14; v_call: TRBV19; j_call: TRBJ1-2; cdr3_nt: TGTGCCAGTAGTATGGAGGATCGTGGCTATGGCTACACCTTC; cdr3_aa: CASSMEDRGYGYTF
clone_size: NA; d_call: NA; cdr3_length: 14; v_call: TRBV18; j_call: TRBJ2-7; cdr3_nt: TGTGCCAGCTCACCGGACAGTTACTCCTACGAGCAGTACTTC; cdr3_aa: CASSPDSYSYEQYF
clone_size: NA; d_call: NA; cdr3_length: 14; v_call: TRBV19; j_call: TRBJ1-2; cdr3_nt: TGTGCCAGTAGTAGAGGCCGACAGAACTATGGCTACACCTTC; cdr3_aa: CASSRGRQNYGYTF
clone_size: NA; d_call: NA; cdr3_length: 13; v_call: TRBV2; j_call: TRBJ1-2; cdr3_nt: TGTGCCAGCAGTGACAGGGGAGCAGGTTATCTCACCTTC; cdr3_aa: CASSDRGAGYLTF
clone_size: NA; d_call: TRBD1; cdr3_length: 14; v_call: TRBV27; j_call: TRBJ2-7; cdr3_nt: TGTGCCAGCAGTTTCGGGACAGGGGGCTTCGAGCAGTACTTC; cdr3_aa: CASSFGTGGFEQYF
clone_size: NA; d_call: TRBD1; cdr3_length: 16; v_call: TRBV4-1; j_call: TRBJ2-2; cdr3_nt: TGCGCCAGCAGCCTAAAGACAGGGGAGAACACCGGGGAGCTGTTTTTT; cdr3_aa: CASSLKTGENTGELFF
clone_size: NA; d_call: NA; cdr3_length: 14; v_call: TRBV30; j_call: TRBJ2-7; cdr3_nt: TGTGCCTGGAGATTAGGAGGTTTTCCCTTCGAGCAGTACTTC; cdr3_aa: CAWRLGGFPFEQYF
clone_size: NA; d_call: TRBD2; cdr3_length: 15; v_call: TRBV6-2/TRBV6-3; j_call: TRBJ2-7; cdr3_nt: TGTGCCAGCAGTATGGGCGGGAGCGGTACCTACGAGCAGTACTTC; cdr3_aa: CASSMGGSGTYEQYF
clone_size: NA; d_call: TRBD1; cdr3_length: 15; v_call: TRBV3-1/TRBV3-2; j_call: TRBJ1-2; cdr3_nt: TGTGCCAGCAGCCGACAGGGCCAGCTACACTATGGCTACACCTTC; cdr3_aa: CASSRQGQLHYGYTF
clone_size: NA; d_call: NA; cdr3_length: 14; v_call: TRBV4-1; j_call: TRBJ2-7; cdr3_nt: TGCGCCAGCAGTTTCAGAGGAGGGGATTACGAGCAGTACTTC; cdr3_aa: CASSFRGGDYEQYF
clone_size: NA; d_call: TRBD1; cdr3_length: 14; v_call: TRBV5-1; j_call: TRBJ2-1; cdr3_nt: TGCGCCAGCAGCCACCGGGACAGGGGCAATGAGCAGTTCTTC; cdr3_aa: CASSHRDRGNEQFF
clone_size: NA; d_call: TRBD2; cdr3_length: 15; v_call: TRBV7-3; j_call: TRBJ2-7; cdr3_nt: TGTGCCAGCAGCTTAGCTAGCGGGAGCTCCTACGAGCAGTACTTC; cdr3_aa: CASSLASGSSYEQYF
clone_size: NA; d_call: NA; cdr3_length: 15; v_call: TRBV4-2; j_call: TRBJ2-7; cdr3_nt: TGTGCCAGCAGCCAAGATCCGATGCGCTCCTACGAGCAGTACTTC; cdr3_aa: CASSQDPMRSYEQYF
clone_size: NA; d_call: NA; cdr3_length: 14; v_call: TRBV6-5; j_call: TRBJ2-7; cdr3_nt: TGTGCCAGCGGCCTGTTCGGGACATCTTACGAGCAGTACTTC; cdr3_aa: CASGLFGTSYEQYF
clone_size: NA; d_call: TRBD2; cdr3_length: 16; v_call: TRBV7-8; j_call: TRBJ2-3; cdr3_nt: TGTGCCAGCAGCTCATTAGCGGGGGGGAATCGAGATACGCAGTATTTT; cdr3_aa: CASSSLAGGNRDTQYF
clone_size: NA; d_call: TRBD2; cdr3_length: 17; v_call: TRBV5-4; j_call: TRBJ2-1; cdr3_nt: TGTGCCAGCAGCCCAGACCCTAGCGGGAGATCCTACAATGAGCAGTTCTTC; cdr3_aa: CASSPDPSGRSYNEQFF
clone_size: NA; d_call: TRBD1; cdr3_length: 15; v_call: TRBV10-3; j_call: TRBJ1-1; cdr3_nt: TGTGCCATCAGTGTCTCGACAGGGAGGAACACTGAAGCTTTCTTT; cdr3_aa: CAISVSTGRNTEAFF
clone_size: NA; d_call: NA; cdr3_length: 13; v_call: TRBV13; j_call: TRBJ2-4; cdr3_nt: TGTGCCAGCAGCCACAGGACCAAAAACATTCAGTACTTC; cdr3_aa: CASSHRTKNIQYF
clone_size: NA; d_call: TRBD1; cdr3_length: 15; v_call: TRBV30; j_call: TRBJ1-6; cdr3_nt: TGTGCCTGGAGACTAGGGGACAGGGATAATTCACCCCTCCACTTT; cdr3_aa: CAWRLGDRDNSPLHF